The clone carrying this T cell receptor beta chain was detected only once. Its antigen remains unidentified. The V gene's germline CDR1 is MNHNS and CDR2 SASEGT. V lost 2 bases to trimming and J lost 3 bases, with 14 bases between them. This CDR3 has 16 residues. Clones were read by immunoSEQ multiplex PCR, and TCRdb kept only the in-frame ones, dropping some. In the table there are around 2.1 million clones, nearly 97% of which are singletons. These data belong to a study of shared clonotypes between healthy human individuals. Study observations and caveats: Generation probabilities of non-shared clonotypes were lower (relative to those shared by all four donors). Across subsets, estimated richness was generally greater for naive than for memory populations.

This receptor was identified in a man aged 18 to 30 in good health. The sequenced sample was naive CD4+ T cells sorted from blood. Specified subset: CD45RA+ positively selected. This chain links TRBV6-1 with TRBJ1-5; D unclear. The DNA for the CDR3 is TGTGCCAGCAGTGAAAATGGCAGGACGCACAATCAGCCCCAGCATTTT. Translating gives CASSENGRTHNQPQHF.